This T cell receptor beta chain was identified in a study of regulatory and conventional T cells in RAG deficiency (dated by TCRdb to about 2017). Some background on the complete study: High-throughput TCR beta sequencing was used to compare the repertoire diversity and composition of Treg, conventional CD4+ and CD8+ T cells between RAG-deficient patients and healthy controls.

Receptor amplification or capture employed the immunoSEQ multiplex PCR assay. Genomic DNA from the sorted T-cell subsets was used to amplify rearranged TCR beta chain products, which were then sequenced. Regarding the original processing steps: Repertoire diversity of productive TCR beta rearrangements was quantified using Shannon entropy and Simpson indices. To gauge clonal expansion, the frequencies of the 100 most abundant productive TCR beta clonotypes among total reads were added together. The TRB repertoires were evaluated with a self-reactivity index based on amino acid usage at CDR3beta positions 6 and 7. Two-way ANOVA was applied to the repertoire analyses, whereas Student t or Mann-Whitney tests were applied to the flow cytometric analyses. Held by TCRdb, this immuneACCESS table contains in-frame sequences only and omits some clones. Under half of the omission traces to an unresolved V gene where checked; the cause of the rest is unknown. The V and J calls and clone size are taken from that table; D and trimming were inferred from the DNA. For this sample the table gives 12,000 or so clones, of which roughly 95% were detected only once. The top ten clones comprise roughly 1.5% of the sample.

Regulatory T cells were purified from blood as CD4+CD25-high CD127-low cells before genomic DNA extraction. About eight healthy control donors were used as the comparison group for repertoire analyses. In the germline V gene, CDR1 corresponds to KGHSH and CDR2 to LQKENI. From the cysteine through the phenylalanine, the CDR3 covers 15 amino acids. The kept DNA is CDR3 alone, 45 bases in frame from the first base. Trimming removed 4 bases from V and 4 bases from J, leaving 14 bases between the germline ends. About this clone: Its antigen has not been determined. No qualities accompany the bases; no much larger clone lies one base away.

General findings and caveats noted by the study authors: Shorter CDR3 lengths were found in all patient T-cell subsets, and >75% Treg-Tconv repertoire overlap at nucleotide and amino acid level was observed in Omenn syndrome patients. Compared with controls, Omenn syndrome and CID/AS patients had around 94-fold fewer unique TCR beta sequences in Treg cells, whereas the reduction in the other subsets was roughly 9.8-fold. Some T-cell subset analyses were not performed for some subjects. The CD25-high CD127-low cells sorted from Omenn syndrome patients may be peripherally activated cells rather than true Treg cells. Markedly lower Shannon entropy and higher Simpson indices were observed in RAG-deficient patients than in control T-cell subpopulations.

These data are also associated with another study on regulatory T cells. The second paper states: In the multiplex PCR, 52 forward TRBV primers and 13 reverse TRBJ primers were used, and assay-based and computational corrections were applied for amplification bias. Repertoires from patients had restricted unique TRB V-J pairs and skewed V and J gene usage, with the strongest effect in regulatory T cells. The study compared T-cell receptor beta repertoires of sorted regulatory, conventional CD4+ and CD8+ T cells between CD3G-deficient patients and healthy controls. Peripheral blood mononuclear cells were isolated by Ficoll density separation. Rearranged TRB loci were amplified from genomic DNA by multiplex PCR within the immunoSEQ assay. An Illumina HiSeq platform was used to sequence the TRB amplicons. Raw sequences were error-filtered and aligned to reference gene sequences by custom algorithms and were subsequently analyzed with the immunoSEQ online tools. Productive and nonproductive TRB rearrangement frequencies were evaluated among both unique and total sequences. For group comparisons, t tests, Mann-Whitney tests or two-way ANOVA were performed in Prism software.

The origin of this receptor is a human donor in good health. The V and J genes are TRBV18 and TRBJ2-1, with no reliable assignment of the D segment. The specimen was CD127- CD25+ CD4+ Tregs sorted from blood. In nucleotide form, the sequence is TGTGCCAGCTCACTACTATCTATAGGATACAATGAGCAGTTCTTC. The encoded protein is CASSLLSIGYNEQFF.